What follows describes a single T cell receptor beta chain. This receptor's antigen is unknown. Base qualities are not recorded, but no much larger clone differs from it by a single base. The data derive from a study of T cells in lung cancer brain metastases (dated by TCRdb to 2016 to 2019). Turning to the overall study: Most of the 20 patients had a history of tobacco use, with a median of about 36 pack-years. About 90% of the roughly 20 patients received no interval therapy between primary and metastasis resection. Median interval between primary and brain metastasis specimen acquisition was about 350 days. The study compared TCR beta CDR3 repertoires of fully resected primary non-small cell lung cancers with those of paired brain metastases. A cohort of around 20 patients was included, from whom 40 specimens were contributed, with one primary lung lesion and one brain metastasis obtained from each patient. A median age at first diagnosis of about 53 years was recorded for the patients, of whom roughly nine were male and roughly 12 were female. DNA integrity number averaged about 3.8 in both primary and metastatic specimens, with no significant difference between sites.

V lost 4 bases and J lost 5 bases; the stretch between them is 18 bases long. As encoded in the germline V gene (reference sequence), CDR1 is SGHKS while CDR2 is YYEKEE. The CDR3 contains 15 residues, cysteine and phenylalanine counted. The DNA shown is the 45-base CDR3, in frame from base 1. Each sample received between 2.24 and 4.92 ug of genomic DNA as input, and paired samples received equal DNA input. TCR beta libraries were constructed with the immunoSEQ hsTCRbeta Kit, which uses multiplexed V and J gene primers in two PCR steps. The pooled libraries, together with positive and negative controls, were sequenced on an Illumina MiSeq running a 100-cycle paired-end protocol. Per the authors' processing: Raw data were processed by the immunoSEQ vendor into normalized, annotated TCR beta repertoire reports. Richness was defined as the number of unique clones by nucleotide sequence, and the iChao1 and Efron-Thisted estimators were used to extrapolate total richness. Pielou's evenness, Simpson's index, top-ten clone proportional abundance, and Morisita overlap index were used to characterize and compare paired lesions. Sourced from immuneACCESS, this table was stored by TCRdb with only in-frame sequences that have V and J called. A share of the clones is absent; for the studies checked, an unresolved V gene accounts for under half, and the remainder has no known explanation. That table supplies the V and J calls and clone size; D and trimming were determined from the DNA. Across this sample there are a few thousand clones, with under 90% seen only once. The ten biggest clones cover around a tenth of the sample.

Patients had resection either for delayed recurrence of a solitary brain metastasis or for synchronous oligometastatic disease. Patients with a history of multiple malignancies were excluded so that cancers other than NSCLC would not be included. Tumor areas were macrodissected from five deparaffinized around 10 um unstained sections guided by marked H&E slides. All specimens were formalin-fixed and paraffin-embedded (FFPE). Genomic DNA was extracted using the AllPrep DNA/RNA FFPE Kit. Results the study describes overall, beyond this receptor: Retrieval of the complete infiltrating T cell repertoire may have been prevented by DNA fragmentation in FFPE samples. The ten most abundant clones accounted for a significantly larger fraction of the repertoire in brain metastases than in primaries, which suggests clonal expansion. Most clones were lesion-specific, with limited overlap between paired lesions (mean Morisita index around 0.2). It was not possible to control for the effects of preoperative corticosteroids on T cell infiltration in brain metastases. Brain metastases had significantly fewer unique productive clones than paired primaries (median approximately 1,500 versus 4,500).

The rearranged segments are TRBV5-5 and TRBJ2-5; the D assignment is uncertain and may be TRBD1 or TRBD2, with 5 bases supporting each. Specimen: tumor tissue from a brain metastasis. Per the publication, the cell subset or site label means: paired resected brain metastasis. The source of this sequence is a woman in her forties or fifties with non-small cell lung cancer that had spread to the brain. The sequenced DNA is TGTGCCAGCAGCAGGGGACCGCCGAGGGAGGAGACCCAGTACTTC. It is translated as CASSRGPPREETQYF. Supplemented by the reference TRBV5-5 and TRBJ2-5 proteins around the CDR3, the complete variable domain is DAGVTQSPTHLIKTRGQQVTLRCSPISGHKSVSWYQQVLGQGPQFIFQYYEKEERGRGNFPDRFSARQFPNYSSELNVNALLLGDSALYLCASSRGPPREETQYFGPGTRLLVL.